This T cell receptor (beta chain) originates from a study of vaccination and CD4 T cells after COVID-19. Study-level background: For each participant, vaccination comprised two doses of either the BNT162b2 or the mRNA-1273 vaccine. A CEFX pool, an HIV-1 Nef pool, or no peptide went to control cultures. Study observations and caveats: Within the convalescent patients, a median approximately 90% of the SARS-CoV-2-reactive clones were ones that appeared only post-vaccination.

Sequencing of DNA taken from cultured CD4+ T cells relied on the Oncomine TCR Beta short-read assay. Each CDR3 protein is one row after TCRdb ran MiXCR on the PCR reads. The table has about 11,000 distinct CDR3 sequences, 41% seen once. Treatment meaning: roughly 11-day PBMC culture with coronavirus spike peptide pools or control peptides (ViraFEST assay). Expanded clonotypes were found by TCR sequencing after peptide-pool stimulation (ViraFEST). In regard to this clonotype: The antigen remains unidentified.

The germline V gene has CDR1 SGHRS and CDR2 YFSETQ. The V and J ends lost 0 bases and 2 bases respectively, with 9 bases between them. The CDR3 totals 16 residues. Sequences were derived from CD4+ T cells from blood, cultured in vitro, sampled after SARS-CoV-2 vaccination. The TCR originated in a human donor who had recovered from COVID-19. V usage is TRBV5-1 and J usage is TRBJ2-6; D tentatively reads TRBD1 or TRBD2 (6 bases each). CDR3 DNA sequence: TGCGCCAGCAGCTTGGCGGGGGCGCCTGGGGCCAACGTCCTGACTTTC. Translating it yields CASSLAGAPGANVLTF.